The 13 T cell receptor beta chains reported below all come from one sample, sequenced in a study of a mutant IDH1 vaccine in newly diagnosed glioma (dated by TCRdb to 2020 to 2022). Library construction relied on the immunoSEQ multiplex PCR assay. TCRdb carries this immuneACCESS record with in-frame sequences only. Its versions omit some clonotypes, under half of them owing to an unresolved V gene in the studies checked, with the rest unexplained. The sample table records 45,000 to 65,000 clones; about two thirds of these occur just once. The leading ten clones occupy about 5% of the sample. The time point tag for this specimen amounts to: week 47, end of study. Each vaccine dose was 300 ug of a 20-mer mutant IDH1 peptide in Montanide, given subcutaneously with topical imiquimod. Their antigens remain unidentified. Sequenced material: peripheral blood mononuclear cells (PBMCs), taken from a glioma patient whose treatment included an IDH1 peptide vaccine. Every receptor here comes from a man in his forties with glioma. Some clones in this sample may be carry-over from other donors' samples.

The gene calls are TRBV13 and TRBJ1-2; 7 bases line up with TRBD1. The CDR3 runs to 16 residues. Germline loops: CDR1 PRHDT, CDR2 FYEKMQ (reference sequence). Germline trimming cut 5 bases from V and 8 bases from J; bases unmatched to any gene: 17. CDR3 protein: CASSQGGTASEEGYTF. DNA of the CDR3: TGTGCCAGCAGCCAAGGAGGGACAGCTAGTGAGGAGGGCTACACCTTC.

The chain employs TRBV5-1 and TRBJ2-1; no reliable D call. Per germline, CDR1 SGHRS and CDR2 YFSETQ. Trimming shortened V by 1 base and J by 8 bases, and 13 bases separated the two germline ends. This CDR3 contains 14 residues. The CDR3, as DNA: TGCGCCAGCAGCTTGAGGCTAGAGCGTGATGAGCAGTTCTTC. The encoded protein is CASSLRLERDEQFF.

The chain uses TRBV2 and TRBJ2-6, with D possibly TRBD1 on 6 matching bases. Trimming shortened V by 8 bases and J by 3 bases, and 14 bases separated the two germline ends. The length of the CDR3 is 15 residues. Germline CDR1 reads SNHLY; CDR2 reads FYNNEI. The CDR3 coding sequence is TGTGCCAGCGAAGGGGGTTCAGTTGGGGCCAACGTCCTGACTTTC. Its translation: CASEGGSVGANVLTF.

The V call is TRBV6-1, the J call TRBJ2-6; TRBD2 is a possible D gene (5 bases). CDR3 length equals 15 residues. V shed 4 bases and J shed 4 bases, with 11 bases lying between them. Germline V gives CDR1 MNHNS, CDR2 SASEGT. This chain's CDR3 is CASSGVGGGANVLTF. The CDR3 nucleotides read TGTGCCAGCAGTGGGGTCGGCGGGGGGGCCAACGTCCTGACTTTC.

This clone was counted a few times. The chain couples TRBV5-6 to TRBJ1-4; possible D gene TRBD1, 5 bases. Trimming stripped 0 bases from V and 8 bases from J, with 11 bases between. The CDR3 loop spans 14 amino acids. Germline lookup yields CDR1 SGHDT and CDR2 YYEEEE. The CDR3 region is CASSLGGGKEKLFF. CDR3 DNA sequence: TGTGCCAGCAGCTTGGGCGGGGGGAAGGAAAAACTGTTTTTT. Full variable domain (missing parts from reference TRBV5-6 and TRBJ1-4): DAGVTQSPTHLIKTRGQQVTLRCSPKSGHDTVSWYQQALGQGPQFIFQYYEEEERQRGNFPDRFSGHQFPNYSSELNVNALLLGDSALYLCASSLGGGKEKLFFGSGTQLSVL.

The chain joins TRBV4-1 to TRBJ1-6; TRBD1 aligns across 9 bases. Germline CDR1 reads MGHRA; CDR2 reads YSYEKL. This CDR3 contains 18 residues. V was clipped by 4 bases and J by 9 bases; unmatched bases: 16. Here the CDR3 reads CASSRLGNRGQEVSPLHF. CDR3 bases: TGCGCCAGCAGCCGGCTTGGGAACAGGGGGCAGGAAGTTTCACCCCTCCACTTT.

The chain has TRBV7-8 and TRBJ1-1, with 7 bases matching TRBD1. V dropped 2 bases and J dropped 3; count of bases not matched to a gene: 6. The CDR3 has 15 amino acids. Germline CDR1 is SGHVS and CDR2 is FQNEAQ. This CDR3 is CASSLSLQGDTEAFF. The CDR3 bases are TGTGCCAGCAGCTTAAGCTTGCAGGGGGACACTGAAGCTTTCTTT. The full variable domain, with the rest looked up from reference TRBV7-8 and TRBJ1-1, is GAGVSQSPRYKVAKRGQDVALRCDPISGHVSLFWYQQALGQGPEFLTYFQNEAQLDKSGLPSDRFFAERPEGSVSTLKIQRTQQEDSAVYLCASSLSLQGDTEAFFGQGTRLTVV.

The CDR3: CASSDRAGFGYTF. The CDR3 DNA reads as TGCGCCAGCTCGGACAGGGCGGGCTTTGGCTACACCTTC. The chain carries TRBV10-1 and TRBJ1-2, with 8 bases identical to TRBD1. Losses at the gene ends were 8 bases for V and 7 bases for J; bases not matched to a gene: 9. The germline CDR1 and CDR2 sequences are WNHNN and SYGVQD (reference sequence). This CDR3 contains 13 residues.

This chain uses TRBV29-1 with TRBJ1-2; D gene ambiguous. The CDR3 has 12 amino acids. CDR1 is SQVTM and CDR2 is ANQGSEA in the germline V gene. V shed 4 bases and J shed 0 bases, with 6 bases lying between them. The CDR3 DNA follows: TGCAGCGTTGGAATAGCTAACTATGGCTACACCTTC. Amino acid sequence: CSVGIANYGYTF.

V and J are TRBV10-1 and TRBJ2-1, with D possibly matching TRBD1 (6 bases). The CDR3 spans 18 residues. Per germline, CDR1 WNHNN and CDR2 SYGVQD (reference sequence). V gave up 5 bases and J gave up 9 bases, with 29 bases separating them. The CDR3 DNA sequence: TGCGCCAGCAGTTCGGGTTGGGATCAGGGGAGCCTGGTCGGTGAGCAGTTCTTC. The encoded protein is CASSSGWDQGSLVGEQFF.

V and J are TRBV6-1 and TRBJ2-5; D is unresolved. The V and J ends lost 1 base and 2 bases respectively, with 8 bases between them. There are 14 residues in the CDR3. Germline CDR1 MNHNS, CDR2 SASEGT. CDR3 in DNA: TGTGCCAGCAGTGAAGGACGAGTACAAGAGACCCAGTACTTC. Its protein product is CASSEGRVQETQYF.

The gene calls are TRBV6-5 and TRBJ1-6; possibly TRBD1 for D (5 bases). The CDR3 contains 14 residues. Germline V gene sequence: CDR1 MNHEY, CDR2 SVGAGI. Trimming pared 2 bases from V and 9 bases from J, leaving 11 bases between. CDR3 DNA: TGTGCCAGCAGTTACGGAAGGAGGGGTTCACCCCTCCACTTT. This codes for CASSYGRRGSPLHF.

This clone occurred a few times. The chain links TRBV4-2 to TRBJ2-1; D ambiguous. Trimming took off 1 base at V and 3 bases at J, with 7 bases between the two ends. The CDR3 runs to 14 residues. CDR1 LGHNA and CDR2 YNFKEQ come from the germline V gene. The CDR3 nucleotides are TGTGCCAGCAGCCAAGGGTTCGGCTACAATGAGCAGTTCTTC. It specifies CASSQGFGYNEQFF.